This T cell receptor (beta chain) emerged from a study of T cell responses to AZD1222 COVID-19 vaccine. Whole-study results and caveats: Breadth and depth of Spike-specific TCRs rose after two AZD1222 doses. Spike-wide vaccine-associated CD4 TCRs dominated at 160-218 and 743-854. Without day 14 samples, only post-peak T cell repertoires were studied. White British ancestry dominated among donors, who included more females, and clonal diversity was possibly underestimated.

Regarding this clone: What it binds is unknown.

Using immunoSEQ multiplex PCR, the repertoire was profiled, and TCRdb retains in-frame clones only, with some absent. Of under 200,000 clones listed, 94% were seen once; the top ten hold approximately 0.6%. This CDR3 contains 13 residues. V was trimmed by 11 bases and J by 0 bases, leaving 11 bases between them. Germline assignment: CDR1 MNHEY and CDR2 SVGAGI. The V and J genes are TRBV6-5 and TRBJ2-1; D perhaps matches TRBD1 (6 bases). This material consisted of peripheral blood, taken on day 0 of AZD1222 vaccination. The receptor's source is an adult in good health. This CDR3 is CAGQRSSYNEQFF. The CDR3 coding sequence is TGTGCCGGACAGAGGAGCTCCTACAATGAGCAGTTCTTC.